The 11 T cell receptor beta chains given below trace back to one sample, sequenced in a study of spatial heterogeneity in lung cancer. General study results and limits: It was found that expanded intratumoral alpha and beta TCR counts tracked tumor mutation counts.

Each CDR3 protein is one row after TCRdb ran MiXCR on the 5' RACE reads. Of about 10,000 distinct CDR3 sequences in the sample, roughly 12% were seen once. Time point in this sample: sample taken at primary tumor resection. No antigens are known for them. This sample comprised lung tumor tissue, obtained at surgery. The receptors derive from a female donor with early-stage non-small cell lung cancer.

The table lists this clonotype with many counts. V is TRBV10-1 and J is TRBJ2-1, with TRBD1 matching 10 bases. The CDR3 runs to 14 residues. CDR1 WNHNN and CDR2 SYGVQD come from the germline V gene (reference sequence). V shed 5 bases and J 4 bases; nucleotides not matched to a gene: 2. The CDR3 DNA is TGCGCCAGCAGTCGGACAGGGGGATACAATGAGCAGTTCTTC. It yields the protein CASSRTGGYNEQFF.

In its sample, this clonotype is medium-sized. This sequence joins TRBV7-2 and TRBJ1-4; unclear D gene. V lost 6 bases and J lost 0, with 14 bases in between. Per the germline V gene, CDR1 is SGHTA and CDR2 is FQGNSA. This CDR3 is built from 16 residues. CDR3 sequence reads: CASSAQRFSTNEKLFF. The CDR3 bases are TGTGCCAGCAGTGCACAGAGGTTTTCAACTAATGAAAAACTGTTTTTT.

The CDR3 protein is CASSPHTSGRGAYNEQFF. The CDR3 coding sequence is TGCGCCAGCAGCCCACACACTAGCGGTAGAGGCGCCTACAATGAGCAGTTCTTC. The gene calls are TRBV5-1 and TRBJ2-1; 8 nucleotides align to TRBD2. Looked up from germline, CDR1 is SGHRS and CDR2 is YFSETQ. This CDR3 has 18 residues. Germline trimming cut 4 bases from V and 2 bases from J; bases unmatched to any gene: 14.

This clonotype was recorded at least ten times. The genes are TRBV5-5 and TRBJ2-1; D is perhaps TRBD1 (5 bases). Germline V CDR1 and CDR2: SGHKS, YYEKEE (reference sequence). Trimming stripped 0 bases from V and 5 bases from J, with 12 bases between. CDR3 length: 15 amino acids. CDR3 bases: TGTGCCAGCAGCTTGGTTCCCCAGGGCGACAATGAGCAGTTCTTC. This sequence encodes CASSLVPQGDNEQFF.

The chain couples TRBV7-9 to TRBJ2-7, with unresolved D. Trimming left V 6 bases short and J 0 bases short, with 24 bases between. CDR3 length equals 18 residues. Per the germline V gene, CDR1 is SEHNR and CDR2 is FQNEAQ (reference sequence). CDR3 nucleotides: TGTGCCAGCAGTACAAGCCTTACCGGGCCTCGGAGCTCCTACGAGCAGTACTTC. It yields the protein CASSTSLTGPRSSYEQYF.

This clonotype was seen a few times. The CDR3 nucleotides are TGTGCCAGCAGGAGAGGGACTGCCGGGAATGAGCAGTTCTTC. Translating it yields CASRRGTAGNEQFF. The chain has TRBV11-2 and TRBJ2-1; the D gene is possibly TRBD2 (6 bases). CDR1 is SGHAT and CDR2 is FQNNGV in the germline V gene. V was shortened by 6 bases and J by 7 bases, with 16 bases between the two germline ends. CDR3 size: 14 residues.

This clonotype was observed at least ten times. The chain has TRBV7-3 and TRBJ1-6; 8 positions match TRBD1. This CDR3 comprises 14 residues. The V segment lost 5 bases and the J segment 5 bases; nucleotides outside the gene matches: 2. Per the germline V gene, CDR1 is SGHTA and CDR2 is FQGTGA. The CDR3 bases are TGTGCCAGCAGCGCGGACAGGGATAATTCACCCCTCCACTTT. It codes for CASSADRDNSPLHF.

This clonotype has more than one count but fewer than ten. The chain recombines TRBV11-2 with TRBJ1-5, with 8 bases matching TRBD1. V lost 1 base to trimming and J lost 6 bases; unmatched junction nucleotides: 8. Germline loops: CDR1 SGHAT, CDR2 FQNNGV. CDR3 size: 16 residues. CDR3 region: CASSLGTGRFGQPQHF. CDR3 nucleotides: TGTGCCAGCAGCTTAGGGACAGGGCGTTTTGGTCAGCCCCAGCATTTT.

The chain recombines TRBV7-9 with TRBJ2-7; 10 nucleotides match TRBD2. The V gene end was trimmed by 6 bases and the J gene end by 5 bases; junction bases not matched to a gene: 1. CDR3 length: 12 residues. CDR1 is SEHNR, CDR2 FQNEAQ, per germline (reference sequence). DNA for the CDR3: TGTGCCAGCAGGGGGACTAGCGACGAGCAGTACTTC. This translates into CASRGTSDEQYF.

This clonotype is classed as medium-sized. This chain connects TRBV20-1 to TRBJ2-7, with TRBD1 as a possible D gene (7 bases). Trimming removed 5 bases at V and 2 bases at J, with 13 bases between. The CDR3 has 13 amino acids. The germline CDR1 and CDR2 sequences are DFQATT and SNEGSKA (reference sequence). Here the CDR3 DNA reads TGCAGTGCTCGACAGGGACTTACCTACGAGCAGTACTTC. This gives the protein CSARQGLTYEQYF.

This clonotype was observed at least ten times. This rearrangement joins TRBV3-1 to TRBJ2-3, with a tentative D call TRBD1 (6 bases). The V end lost 7 bases, the J end lost 2 bases, and 16 bases lay between the germline ends. In germline, CDR1 is LGHDT, CDR2 YNNKEL (reference sequence). The CDR3 has 15 amino acids. The CDR3 nucleotides are TGTGCCAGCAATCTTGCCAGGGACAACACAGATACGCAGTATTTT. Translating it yields CASNLARDNTDTQYF.